This entry describes one TCR beta chain. Its antigen is still unknown. Per germline, CDR1 SEHNR and CDR2 FQNEAQ (reference sequence). Trimming pared 4 bases from V and 9 bases from J, leaving 13 bases between. CDR3 length: 12 residues. Among the donors, all were healthy bone marrow donors. The source of the sample is a study of cytomegalovirus exposure and HLA in healthy donors. Findings of the study overall: For most TCR sequences rarity was the rule, although some public TCRs occurred in many donors. A later analysis by the authors found several of the most significant clusters apparently linked to common viral pathogens. There was a cluster of highly shared sequence variants that was likely a sequencing artifact.

The PCR employed 60 Vbeta primers together with 13 Jbeta primers. Profiled with immunoSEQ multiplex PCR; TCRdb holds only in-frame clones, not every one. The sample lists 100,000 to 150,000 clones, roughly 80% occurring once. The chain links TRBV7-9 to TRBJ2-7, with D possibly being TRBD2 (5 bases). The TCR sequence derives from a woman aged 40 to 50 in good health and CMV-seronegative. The specimen was PBMCs. CDR3 protein: CASSSRPEGQYF. CDR3 sequence (DNA): TGTGCCAGCAGCTCGCGACCCGAGGGGCAGTACTTC.